This T cell receptor (beta chain) was found in a study of T cell responses to AZD1222 COVID-19 vaccine. Findings of the study overall: Clonal diversity was possibly underestimated, and the donors were mostly white British, with more females. Spike as a whole was targeted by vaccine-associated CD4 TCRs, dominant at 160-218 and 743-854.

The CDR3 loop spans 13 amino acids. CDR1 SQVTM and CDR2 ANQGSEA come from the germline V gene. The J segment lost 6 bases and the V segment lost 8 bases, leaving 8 bases of the junction unmatched. Concerning this clone: Its antigen is still unknown.

TCRdb's copy holds only in-frame clones and misses some; the assay was immunoSEQ multiplex PCR. Of fewer than 30,000 clones in the sample, roughly 86% were seen once. Sequenced material: peripheral blood, taken 28 days after the second AZD1222 dose. This sequence joins TRBV29-1 and TRBJ1-1, with 11 bases identical to TRBD1. This clonotype originated in an adult who received the AZD1222 COVID-19 vaccine. The DNA for the CDR3 is TGCAGCACCGGACAGGGGGCCCGGGCTGAAGCTTTCTTT. Its translation is CSTGQGARAEAFF.